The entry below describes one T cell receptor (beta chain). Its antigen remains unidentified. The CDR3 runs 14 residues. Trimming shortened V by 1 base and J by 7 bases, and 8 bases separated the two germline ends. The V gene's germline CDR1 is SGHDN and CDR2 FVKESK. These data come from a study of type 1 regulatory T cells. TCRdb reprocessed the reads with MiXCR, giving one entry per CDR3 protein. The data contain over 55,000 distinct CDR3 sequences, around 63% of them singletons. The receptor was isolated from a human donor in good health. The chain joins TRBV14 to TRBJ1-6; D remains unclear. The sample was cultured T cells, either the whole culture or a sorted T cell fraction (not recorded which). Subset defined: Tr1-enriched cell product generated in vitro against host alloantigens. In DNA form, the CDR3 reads TGTGCCAGCAGCCAAGTTTGGAACAATTCACCCCTCCACTTT. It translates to CASSQVWNNSPLHF. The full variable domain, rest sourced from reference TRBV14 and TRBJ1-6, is EAGVTQFPSHSVIEKGQTVTLRCDPISGHDNLYWYRRVMGKEIKFLLHFVKESKQDESGMPNNRFLAERTGGTYSTLKVQPAELEDSGVYFCASSQVWNNSPLHFGNGTRLTVT.